This T cell receptor beta chain appears in the sequencing data of a study of T cells in Graves' hyperthyroidism and ophthalmopathy. Overall study: Before treatment of any kind, peripheral blood was taken at initial diagnosis.

This clonotype has more than one count but fewer than ten. Its antigen is still unknown. J was trimmed by 5 bases and V by 4 bases; bases with no gene match: 5. CDR3 length: 15 amino acids. The germline gives CDR1 SNHLY, CDR2 FYNNEI. RNA transcripts provided the source from which TCR beta CDR3 regions were amplified. A set of HTBI primers served as the primers for a first-round RT-PCR of the TCR CDR3. TCRdb reanalysed the multiplex PCR reads using MiXCR and keeps one entry per CDR3 protein. Seen here are about half a million distinct CDR3 sequences, approximately 20% observed once, and the top ten hold approximately 50%. Whole-study findings and limits: Using 13 V-J features, a model discriminated ophthalmopathy from stable hyperthyroidism. The model anticipated ophthalmopathy a median about six months pre-onset.

The clonotype was recovered from a man aged 40-49 years with Graves' ophthalmopathy. The chain couples TRBV2 to TRBJ2-2; TRBD1 matches 9 bases. Sequencing was performed on blood. The DNA for the CDR3 is TGTGCCAGCAGTGGACAGGGGGGTCGGACCGGGGAGCTGTTTTTT. Its translation: CASSGQGGRTGELFF.